These 30 T cell receptor beta chains originate from one sample sequenced in a study of identifying expanded T cells in peripheral blood. The data were produced by immunoSEQ multiplex PCR, yet TCRdb's version contains in-frame clones alone and is incomplete. The table records fewer than 85,000 clones, about nine tenths of them present only once. Sequenced: blood. These receptors were taken from a person aged 18 to 75 in good health.

The gene calls are TRBV6-5 and TRBJ1-2; 9 bases map to TRBD1. The CDR3 extends over 13 amino acids. With 6 bases clipped from V and 4 bases from J, the junction kept 3 bases outside the gene matches. Germline V gene lookup returns CDR1 MNHEY and CDR2 SVGAGI. DNA for the CDR3: TGTGCCAGCAGACGGGACAGGGTCTATGGCTACACCTTC. This gives the protein CASRRDRVYGYTF.

V gene TRBV7-9 combines with J gene TRBJ2-4; D may be TRBD2 (6 bases). The V end was cut by 7 bases, the J end by 6 bases, with 10 bases between. The length of the CDR3 is 12 residues. The germline V gene has CDR1 SEHNR and CDR2 FQNEAQ (reference sequence). The CDR3 region is CASMAGGNIQYF. In nucleotides, the CDR3 is TGTGCCAGCATGGCCGGGGGAAACATTCAGTACTTC.

V is TRBV4-3 and J is TRBJ1-6, with D maybe TRBD1 (5 bases). The CDR3 contains 15 residues. Trimming shortened V by 4 bases and J by 10 bases, and 17 bases separated the two germline ends. Per germline, CDR1 LGHNA and CDR2 YSLEER. The chain's CDR3 is CASSLTGRGESPLHF. The CDR3 nucleotides are TGCGCCAGCAGCCTAACCGGCCGGGGGGAATCACCCCTCCACTTT.

The chain is built from TRBV11-2 and TRBJ2-5, with 10 bases aligning to TRBD2. V lost 3 bases, J lost 2 bases, and 6 bases stayed unmatched. This CDR3 has 16 residues. From germline, CDR1 is SGHAT and CDR2 FQNNGV. This CDR3 reads CASSLGLALIQETQYF. CDR3 nucleotides: TGTGCCAGCAGCTTGGGACTAGCGCTTATTCAAGAGACCCAGTACTTC.

This chain links TRBV2 with TRBJ2-3, with D uncertain. Germline lookup yields CDR1 SNHLY and CDR2 FYNNEI. CDR3 size: 11 residues. Trimming left V 7 bases short and J 0 bases short, with 2 bases between. CDR3 DNA: TGTGCCAGCACAAGCACAGATACGCAGTATTTT. This translates into CASTSTDTQYF. Complete variable domain (other parts from reference TRBV2 and TRBJ2-3): EPEVTQTPSHQVTQMGQEVILRCVPISNHLYFYWYRQILGQKVEFLVSFYNNEISEKSEIFDDQFSVERPDGSNFTLKIRSTKLEDSAMYFCASTSTDTQYFGPGTRLTVL.

V and J are TRBV6-5 and TRBJ2-2; D is undetermined. The CDR3 has 14 residues. CDR1 MNHEY and CDR2 SVGAGI come from the germline V gene. The V end was cut by 10 bases, the J end by 3 bases, with 15 bases between. The CDR3 DNA reads as TGTGCCACCCACTTGGGGATCGACACCGGGGAGCTGTTTTTT. Translated: CATHLGIDTGELFF.

The chain has TRBV6-5 and TRBJ2-1; D ambiguous. The CDR3 extends over 12 amino acids. The germline CDR1 and CDR2 sequences are MNHEY and SVGAGI. V gave up 4 bases and J gave up 10 bases, with 11 bases separating them. The DNA of the CDR3 is TGTGCCAGCAGTTCCGATTACGTAGAGCAGTTCTTC. Translation gives CASSSDYVEQFF.

This clone was seen just once. V and J are TRBV4-3 and TRBJ1-1; maybe TRBD1 (5 bases). The CDR3 is made up of 14 amino acids. Between the trimmed V and J ends, which lost 6 bases and 1 base, there was a span of 12 bases. Germline V lookup: CDR1 LGHNA, CDR2 YSLEER. CDR3 sequence reads: CASSGIGANTEAFF. In DNA, the CDR3 is TGCGCCAGCAGTGGCATCGGGGCGAACACTGAAGCTTTCTTT.

This clone came up once. The V and J genes are TRBV7-9 and TRBJ2-7; TRBD2 might be the D (6 bases). The germline CDR1 and CDR2 sequences are SEHNR and FQNEAQ (reference sequence). The CDR3 is 13 residues long. Trimming removed 6 bases from V and 1 base from J, with 10 bases in between. The CDR3 protein is CASREGPSYEQYF. The CDR3 DNA is TGTGCCAGCAGGGAGGGCCCATCCTACGAGCAGTACTTC. Together with reference TRBV7-9 and TRBJ2-7, the CDR3 gives the full variable domain: DTGVSQNPRHKITKRGQNVTFRCDPISEHNRLYWYRQTLGQGPEFLTYFQNEAQLEKSRLLSDRFSAERPKGSFSTLEIQRTEQGDSAMYLCASREGPSYEQYFGPGTRLTVT.

CDR3 amino acids: CASSLAGSGGLIYEQYF. The CDR3 DNA reads TGTGCCAGCAGCTTAGCAGGATCGGGGGGCTTAATCTACGAGCAGTACTTC. This chain joins TRBV7-2 and TRBJ2-7; maybe TRBD2 (7 bases). Trimming pared 0 bases from V and 3 bases from J, leaving 18 bases between. Germline CDR1 and CDR2: SGHTA and FQGNSA. This CDR3 comprises 17 residues.

This clone appeared a single time. This rearrangement joins TRBV5-4 to TRBJ2-5, with 11 positions matching TRBD2. The CDR3 is 18 amino acids. The germline CDR1 and CDR2 sequences are SGHNT and YYREEE (reference sequence). Losses at the gene ends were 0 bases for V and 2 bases for J; bases not matched to a gene: 9. CDR3 sequence: CASSLGLAGGRPQETQYF. The DNA for the CDR3 is TGTGCCAGCAGCTTGGGATTAGCGGGGGGGAGACCACAAGAGACCCAGTACTTC. Complete variable domain (other parts from reference TRBV5-4 and TRBJ2-5): ETGVTQSPTHLIKTRGQQVTLRCSSQSGHNTVSWYQQALGQGPQFIFQYYREEENGRGNFPPRFSGLQFPNYSSELNVNALELDDSALYLCASSLGLAGGRPQETQYFGPGTRLLVL.

This chain uses TRBV5-6 with TRBJ1-2, with no clear D. Germline V gene data show CDR1 as SGHDT and CDR2 as YYEEEE. V lost 4 bases to trimming and J lost 4 bases, with 14 bases between them. This CDR3 has 14 residues. The DNA for the CDR3 is TGTGCCAGCAGCCTCCCCTGGAATTCCTATGGCTACACCTTC. It specifies CASSLPWNSYGYTF.

This chain connects TRBV6-6 to TRBJ1-4, with a weak D call TRBD1 (6 bases). V lost 2 bases and J lost 5, with 9 bases in between. The V gene's germline CDR1 is MNHNY and CDR2 SVGAGI (reference sequence). CDR3 length: 14 residues. The CDR3 reads CASSYRQENEKLFF. As DNA, the CDR3 is TGTGCCAGCAGTTACCGACAGGAGAATGAAAAACTGTTTTTT.

The chain joins TRBV28 to TRBJ1-2; D might be TRBD1 (5 bases). This CDR3 comprises 13 residues. V lost 6 bases and J lost 8, with 16 bases in between. Germline V lookup: CDR1 MDHEN, CDR2 SYDVKM. CDR3 nucleotides: TGTGCCAGCAGCGCTGGGGCAATCGACGGCTACACCTTC. It encodes CASSAGAIDGYTF.

The chain employs TRBV9 and TRBJ2-4; D is unclear. The CDR3 loop spans 14 amino acids. The V gene's germline CDR1 is SGDLS and CDR2 YYNGEE. The V end lost 0 bases, the J end lost 5 bases, and 9 bases lay between the germline ends. CDR3 amino acids: CASSVDPQENIQYF. CDR3 sequence (DNA): TGTGCCAGCAGCGTAGATCCCCAGGAAAACATTCAGTACTTC.

This chain links TRBV19 with TRBJ1-6; no firm D call. Trimming took 3 bases from V and 7 from J, leaving 7 bases between them. Germline-derived CDR1 and CDR2 are LNHDA and SQIVND (reference sequence). The CDR3 has 13 amino acids. The CDR3: CASSILLNSPLHF. CDR3 nucleotide sequence: TGTGCCAGTAGTATCCTCCTAAATTCACCCCTCCACTTT. Full variable domain (remainder filled in from reference TRBV19 and TRBJ1-6): DGGITQSPKYLFRKEGQNVTLSCEQNLNHDAMYWYRQDPGQGLRLIYYSQIVNDFQKGDIAEGYSVSREKKESFPLTVTSAQKNPTAFYLCASSILLNSPLHFGNGTRLTVT.

The chain carries TRBV14 and TRBJ2-1; D possibly matches TRBD1 or TRBD2 (6 bases each). V was clipped by 5 bases and J by 4 bases, with 12 bases between them. The CDR3 has 14 amino acids. CDR1 is SGHDN, CDR2 FVKESK, per germline. CDR3 nucleotide sequence: TGTGCCAGCAGCGAGAGGGGGGAGTACAATGAGCAGTTCTTC. This codes for CASSERGEYNEQFF. Combining the CDR3 with reference TRBV14 and TRBJ2-1 gives the whole variable domain EAGVTQFPSHSVIEKGQTVTLRCDPISGHDNLYWYRRVMGKEIKFLLHFVKESKQDESGMPNNRFLAERTGGTYSTLKVQPAELEDSGVYFCASSERGEYNEQFFGPGTRLTVL.

The chain couples TRBV2 to TRBJ2-1; 9 bases match TRBD1. The germline CDR1 and CDR2 sequences are SNHLY and FYNNEI. V shed 6 bases and J 7 bases; nucleotides not matched to a gene: 10. The CDR3 has 15 residues. The CDR3 here is CASRGGTGSHNEQFF. Here the CDR3 DNA reads TGTGCCAGCAGGGGAGGGACAGGGTCACATAATGAGCAGTTCTTC.

This clone was picked up one time. Written as DNA, the CDR3 is TGTGCCACCAGCAGAGGCCAGACAGGGTCTGACACCGGGGAGCTGTTTTTT. This gives the protein CATSRGQTGSDTGELFF. The chain recombines TRBV15 with TRBJ2-2; TRBD1 aligns across 7 bases. The V gene's germline CDR1 is LNHNV and CDR2 YYDKDF (reference sequence). There are 17 residues in the CDR3. Germline trimming cut 1 base from V and 3 bases from J; bases unmatched to any gene: 8.

The rearrangement uses TRBV28 and TRBJ2-5; D gene ambiguous. This CDR3 has 12 amino acids. CDR1 is MDHEN and CDR2 is SYDVKM in the germline V gene. Trimming stripped 5 bases from V and 3 bases from J, with 7 bases between. The CDR3 DNA is TGTGCCAGCAGTCCTATTAAAGAGACCCAGTACTTC. Translation gives CASSPIKETQYF.

This chain uses TRBV5-1 with TRBJ1-4; D is unresolved. V gave up 0 bases and J gave up 4 bases, with 13 bases separating them. CDR3 length: 16 amino acids. Germline assignment: CDR1 SGHRS and CDR2 YFSETQ. In nucleotides, the CDR3 is TGCGCCAGCAGCTTGGACGGGCCGGAGCTTAATGAAAAACTGTTTTTT. Its protein product is CASSLDGPELNEKLFF.

The chain employs TRBV28 and TRBJ1-1; the D gene is possibly TRBD1 (6 bases). This CDR3 region has 15 residues. With 5 bases removed from V and 4 bases from J, the gap between germline ends came to 17 bases. Germline lookup yields CDR1 MDHEN and CDR2 SYDVKM. CDR3 sequence: CASSGPRDRPTEAFF. In DNA form, the CDR3 reads TGTGCCAGCAGTGGGCCCCGTGACAGGCCCACTGAAGCTTTCTTT.

The V gene is TRBV19, the J gene TRBJ2-2, with 9 bases fitting TRBD2. V trimming: 6 bases; J trimming: 4 bases; junction bases outside the gene matches: 9. CDR1 is LNHDA, CDR2 SQIVND, per germline (reference sequence). This CDR3 comprises 16 residues. The CDR3 region has the DNA TGTGCCAGTAGGAAAAAACTAGCGGGTGGCACCGGGGAGCTGTTTTTT. This codes for CASRKKLAGGTGELFF.

V gene TRBV7-9 combines with J gene TRBJ1-3; D is undetermined. The length of the CDR3 is 12 residues. Trimming cost V 8 bases and J 4 bases, with 9 bases left between them. Per germline, CDR1 SEHNR and CDR2 FQNEAQ (reference sequence). This CDR3 is CASAASGNTIYF. CDR3 nucleotides: TGTGCCAGCGCCGCCTCGGGAAACACCATATATTTT. The full variable domain, with the rest looked up from reference TRBV7-9 and TRBJ1-3, is DTGVSQNPRHKITKRGQNVTFRCDPISEHNRLYWYRQTLGQGPEFLTYFQNEAQLEKSRLLSDRFSAERPKGSFSTLEIQRTEQGDSAMYLCASAASGNTIYFGEGSWLTVV.

The chain has TRBV28 and TRBJ1-5; TRBD1 is a possible D gene (6 bases). V lost 3 bases to trimming and J lost 4 bases, with 16 bases between them. Germline V gives CDR1 MDHEN, CDR2 SYDVKM. The CDR3 spans 16 residues. The CDR3 loop is CASSFPRTVANQPQHF. The DNA of the CDR3 is TGTGCCAGCAGTTTTCCTAGGACAGTAGCGAATCAGCCCCAGCATTTT.

This sequence joins TRBV28 and TRBJ1-1; tentatively, D is TRBD1 (5 bases). Germline CDR1 is MDHEN and CDR2 is SYDVKM. The V gene lost 7 bases and the J gene lost 4 bases, with 19 bases spanning the gap. This CDR3 contains 15 residues. As DNA, the CDR3 is TGTGCCAGCATCGAGTGGGGGTCGGAGGCCACTGAAGCTTTCTTT. It specifies CASIEWGSEATEAFF.

This rearrangement joins TRBV6-5 to TRBJ2-3, with 11 nucleotides matching TRBD2. The V and J ends lost 0 bases and 3 bases, in that order; junction bases with no gene match: 2. The germline gives CDR1 MNHEY, CDR2 SVGAGI. This CDR3 spans 16 amino acids. CDR3 in amino acids: CASSYSTSGGTDTQYF. The DNA of the CDR3 is TGTGCCAGCAGTTACTCAACTAGCGGGGGAACAGATACGCAGTATTTT.

This clone was detected once. J is TRBJ1-5 and V is TRBV27; a weak D match, TRBD1 (5 bases). V was cut by 0 bases and J by 7 bases, with 13 bases left in between. Germline CDR1 reads MNHEY; CDR2 reads SMNVEV (reference sequence). The CDR3 has 15 residues. CDR3 sequence: CASSLSGGIIQPQHF. For the CDR3, the DNA is TGTGCCAGCAGTTTATCGGGGGGGATCATCCAGCCCCAGCATTTT.

This clone was detected only once. The chain is built from TRBV7-2 and TRBJ2-7, with 13 bases that match TRBD2. Looked up from germline, CDR1 is SGHTA and CDR2 is FQGNSA. Unmatched junction bases numbered 13, after V lost 5 bases and J lost 0 bases. This CDR3 is 19 amino acids long. Here the CDR3 reads CASSPTSGRGLPSSYEQYF. DNA for the CDR3: TGTGCCAGCAGCCCAACTAGCGGGAGGGGACTACCGTCCTCCTACGAGCAGTACTTC.

CDR3: CASSSSLGSNQPQHF. The DNA of the CDR3 is TGTGCCAGCAGTTCCTCCTTGGGGAGCAATCAGCCCCAGCATTTT. The V and J genes are TRBV2 and TRBJ1-5; D ambiguous. The V end was cut by 5 bases, the J end by 1 base, with 12 bases between. The CDR3 sequence is 15 residues long. The germline gives CDR1 SNHLY, CDR2 FYNNEI.